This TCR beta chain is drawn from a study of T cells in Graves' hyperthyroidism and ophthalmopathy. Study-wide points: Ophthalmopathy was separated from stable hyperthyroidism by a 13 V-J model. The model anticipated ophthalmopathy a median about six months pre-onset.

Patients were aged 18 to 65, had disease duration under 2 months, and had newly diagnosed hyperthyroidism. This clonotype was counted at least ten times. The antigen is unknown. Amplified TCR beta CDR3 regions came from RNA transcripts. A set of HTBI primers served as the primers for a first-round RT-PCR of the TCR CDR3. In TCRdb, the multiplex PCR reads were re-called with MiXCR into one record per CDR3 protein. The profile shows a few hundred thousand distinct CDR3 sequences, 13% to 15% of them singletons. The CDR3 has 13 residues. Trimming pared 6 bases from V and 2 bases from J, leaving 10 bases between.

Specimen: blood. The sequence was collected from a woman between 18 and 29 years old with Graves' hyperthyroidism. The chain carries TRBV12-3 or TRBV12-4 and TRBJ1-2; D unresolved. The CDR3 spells CASRPLTNYGYTF. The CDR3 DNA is TGTGCCAGCAGGCCCCTGACCAACTATGGCTACACCTTC.